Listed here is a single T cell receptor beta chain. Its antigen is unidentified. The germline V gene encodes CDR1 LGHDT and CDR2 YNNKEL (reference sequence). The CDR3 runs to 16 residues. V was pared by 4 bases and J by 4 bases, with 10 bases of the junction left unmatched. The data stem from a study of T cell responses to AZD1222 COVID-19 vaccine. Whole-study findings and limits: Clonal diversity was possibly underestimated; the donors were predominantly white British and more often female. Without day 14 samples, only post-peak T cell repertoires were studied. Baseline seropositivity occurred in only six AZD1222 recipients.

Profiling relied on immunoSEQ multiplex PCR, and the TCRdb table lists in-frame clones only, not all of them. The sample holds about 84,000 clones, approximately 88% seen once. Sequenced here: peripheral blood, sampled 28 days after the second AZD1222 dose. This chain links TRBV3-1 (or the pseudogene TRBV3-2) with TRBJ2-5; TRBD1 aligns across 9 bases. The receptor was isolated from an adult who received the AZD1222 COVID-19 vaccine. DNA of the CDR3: TGTGCCAGCAGCCGACCGGGACAGGGTGCTGGAGAGACCCAGTACTTC. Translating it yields CASSRPGQGAGETQYF.